This is a list of T cell receptor beta chains from one sample in a study of regulatory T cells in long-lasting Graves disease. TCRdb re-called the multiplex PCR reads through MiXCR, storing one row per CDR3 protein. Among a few hundred thousand distinct CDR3 sequences listed, around an eighth were seen once. The sample was also reused in another study, on T cells in Graves' hyperthyroidism and ophthalmopathy.

The sequenced sample was peripheral blood mononuclear cells (PBMCs), obtained at new diagnosis, from a patient treated with antithyroid drugs. These receptors all come from a man aged 25-40 years with Graves disease. The CDR3 runs from the conserved cysteine through the conserved F or W. The D gene is left open where the match is weak. The size entry is marked missing in some rows and otherwise reads once, few, many or a size class.

D: -; V: TRBV6-1; size: -; J: TRBJ2-1; CDR3: CASTFEDGEQFF; DNA: TGTGCCAGCACCTTCGAGGACGGTGAGCAGTTCTTC
D: -; V: TRBV2; size: -; J: TRBJ2-2; CDR3: CASSLWGAKRGGELFF; DNA: TGTGCCAGCAGCTTATGGGGGGCAAAGAGGGGGGGGGAGCTGTTTTTT
D: -; V: TRBV11-2; size: -; J: TRBJ2-3; CDR3: CASSLEEGLGGTDTQYF; DNA: TGTGCCAGCAGCTTGGAGGAGGGGCTTGGGGGCACAGATACGCAGTATTTT
D: -; V: TRBV12-3/TRBV12-4; size: many; J: TRBJ2-2; CDR3: CASSPPRHFRGSGELFF; DNA: TGTGCCAGCAGTCCCCCCCGACACTTCAGGGGTAGCGGGGAGCTGTTTTTT
D: -; V: TRBV12-3/TRBV12-4; size: many; J: TRBJ2-7; CDR3: CASSITRGEQYF; DNA: TGTGCCAGCAGCATAACTAGAGGCGAGCAGTACTTC
D: TRBD2; V: TRBV15; size: -; J: TRBJ2-3; CDR3: CATSRDRIAGVGDTQYF; DNA: TGTGCCACCAGCAGAGATCGAATAGCGGGGGTGGGCGATACGCAGTATTTT
D: -; V: TRBV7-9; size: -; J: TRBJ2-3; CDR3: CASSSRSEDTQYF; DNA: TGTGCCAGCAGCTCCCGTTCGGAGGATACGCAGTATTTT
D: -; V: TRBV6-1; size: many; J: TRBJ2-7; CDR3: CASNGRGSYEQYF; DNA: TGTGCCAGCAACGGAAGGGGTAGCTACGAGCAGTACTTC
D: TRBD2; V: TRBV20-1; size: few; J: TRBJ2-2; CDR3: CSASTAGGYTGELFF; DNA: TGCAGTGCTAGTACGGCGGGAGGTTATACCGGGGAGCTGTTTTTT
D: TRBD2; V: TRBV10-1; size: many; J: TRBJ2-7; CDR3: CASSESRTSGYEQYF; DNA: TGCGCCAGCAGTGAAAGTCGGACTAGCGGCTACGAGCAGTACTTC
D: -; V: TRBV27; size: -; J: TRBJ2-7; CDR3: CASRLESRVSYEQYF; DNA: TGTGCCAGCAGACTAGAGAGTAGAGTCTCCTACGAGCAGTACTTC
D: -; V: TRBV12-5; size: -; J: TRBJ2-2; CDR3: CASGLGGPGELFF; DNA: TGTGCTAGTGGTTTGGGGGGCCCCGGGGAGCTGTTTTTT
D: -; V: TRBV10-3; size: -; J: TRBJ1-2; CDR3: CAITIGRDYGYTF; DNA: TGTGCCATCACGATCGGCCGCGACTATGGCTACACCTTC
D: -; V: TRBV20-1; size: many; J: TRBJ2-3; CDR3: CSARGPSMQYF; DNA: TGCAGTGCTAGAGGGCCTTCAATGCAGTATTTT
D: TRBD1; V: TRBV20-1; size: -; J: TRBJ1-3; CDR3: CSARVGGRTGSGNTIYF; DNA: TGCAGTGCTAGAGTGGGAGGGCGGACAGGCTCTGGAAACACCATATATTTT
D: -; V: TRBV5-4; size: -; J: TRBJ2-1; CDR3: CASSLEGRGSYNEQFF; DNA: TGTGCCAGCAGCTTGGAAGGCCGAGGCTCCTACAATGAGCAGTTCTTC
D: -; V: TRBV28; size: many; J: TRBJ2-1; CDR3: CASSSTGTLYNEQFF; DNA: TGTGCCAGCAGTTCCACAGGGACCCTCTACAATGAGCAGTTCTTC
D: TRBD2; V: TRBV9; size: many; J: TRBJ2-7; CDR3: CASSPREDPRSYEQYF; DNA: TGTGCCAGCAGCCCCCGGGAGGATCCCAGGTCCTACGAGCAGTACTTC
D: -; V: TRBV10-1; size: -; J: TRBJ1-2; CDR3: CASSADGYGYTF; DNA: TGCGCCAGCAGTGCAGACGGCTATGGCTACACCTTC
D: -; V: TRBV7-6; size: -; J: TRBJ2-2; CDR3: CASSLDLDSPTGELFF; DNA: TGTGCCAGCAGCTTAGATCTGGATAGCCCCACCGGGGAGCTGTTTTTT
D: TRBD1; V: TRBV12-3/TRBV12-4; size: many; J: TRBJ1-2; CDR3: CASSFQGDGYTF; DNA: TGTGCCAGCAGTTTCCAGGGGGATGGCTACACCTTC
D: TRBD2; V: TRBV14; size: -; J: TRBJ2-7; CDR3: CASSPGRSSGNLNYEQYF; DNA: TGTGCCAGCAGCCCGGGAAGGAGTAGCGGGAATTTGAACTACGAGCAGTACTTC
D: -; V: TRBV7-2; size: few; J: TRBJ2-7; CDR3: CASSSYRLGSHEQYF; DNA: TGTGCCAGCAGCTCCTACCGACTAGGTTCCCACGAGCAGTACTTC
D: TRBD1; V: TRBV6-1; size: many; J: TRBJ2-2; CDR3: CASTPTAGTANTGELFF; DNA: TGTGCCAGCACCCCTACGGCTGGGACAGCGAACACCGGGGAGCTGTTTTTT